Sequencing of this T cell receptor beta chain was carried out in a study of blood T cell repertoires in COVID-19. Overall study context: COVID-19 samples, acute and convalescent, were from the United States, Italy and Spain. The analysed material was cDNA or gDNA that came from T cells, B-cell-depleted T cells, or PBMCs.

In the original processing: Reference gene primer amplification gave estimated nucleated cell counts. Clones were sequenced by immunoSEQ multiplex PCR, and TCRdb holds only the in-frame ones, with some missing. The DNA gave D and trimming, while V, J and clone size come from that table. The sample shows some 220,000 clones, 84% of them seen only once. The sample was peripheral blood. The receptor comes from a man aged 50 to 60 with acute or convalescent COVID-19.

CDR3 sequence reads: CASSQVDRGFGYTF. The CDR3, as DNA: TGTGCCAGCAGCCAAGTGGACAGGGGATTTGGCTACACCTTC. V and J are TRBV14 and TRBJ1-2, with TRBD1 matching 9 bases. CDR1 SGHDN and CDR2 FVKESK come from the germline V gene. CDR3 size: 14 residues. The ends lost 1 base at V and 7 bases at J; junction bases unmatched: 4.